The clone carrying this T cell receptor (beta chain) showed up just a few times. Its antigen is undetermined. At one end, the junction sequence differs from germline, possibly due to a read error. The data were obtained in a study of T cells after yellow fever vaccination. Background on the study: Fractions of low cell number were prepared using SMART-Seq v4 Ultra Low Input.

Broader study findings: Booster samples showed a return of most primary-vaccination clones (roughly 96% CD4, about 85% CD8). The secondary response was weaker, and its peak arrived faster, on day 5 versus 15. Contaminating bulk clonotypes could be abundant in FACS-sorted repertoires.

CDR3 size: 16 residues. Germline CDR1 LGHNA, CDR2 YNFKEQ. Each CDR3 protein is one row after TCRdb ran MiXCR on the 5' RACE reads. This sample has more than 300,000 distinct CDR3 sequences, with around 7% found just once. The sequence was obtained from a man in his late teens or twenties who received the YFV17D yellow fever vaccine. The sequencing here drew on PBMCs, taken 35 to 50 days after the first yellow fever vaccination. This sequence joins TRBV4-2 and TRBJ2-3; 7 bases line up with TRBD2. The CDR3 DNA reads TGCGCCAGCAGCCAAGACTCTAGCGGTGGCACAGATACGCAGTATTTT. Its protein product is CASSQDSSGGTDTQYF.